The clone carrying this T cell receptor (beta chain) was counted a single time. Its antigen remains unidentified. The ends lost 0 bases at V and 7 bases at J; junction bases unmatched: 8. The CDR3 spans 15 residues. Germline values: CDR1 DFQATT, CDR2 SNEGSKA (reference sequence). TCR beta rearrangements were amplified from peripheral blood genomic DNA. Rearranged V-D-J TRB sequences were amplified with a mixed TRB-A/B primer pool. TCRdb re-derived calls from the multiplex PCR reads in MiXCR, one entry per CDR3 protein. This table has roughly 9,100 distinct CDR3 sequences, roughly a third appearing once. This specimen comes from a study of T cell repertoires in aging, cancer and after chemotherapy. Study-wide background: Clear clonal overlap appeared across healthy donor samples taken over several months to years. Approximately 8 million TCR reads were in the whole dataset.

Study-wide findings and caveats: Across the chemotherapy interval, each cancer cohort showed higher median generation probability, suggesting thymic rebound.

The chain employs TRBV20-1 and TRBJ2-1; 8 bases match TRBD2. The receptor was isolated from a human donor in good health. Source material: blood. CDR3 coding DNA: TGCAGTGCTAGAGATCCGAGCGGGAGAGGGAATGAGCAGTTCTTC. Translation gives CSARDPSGRGNEQFF.